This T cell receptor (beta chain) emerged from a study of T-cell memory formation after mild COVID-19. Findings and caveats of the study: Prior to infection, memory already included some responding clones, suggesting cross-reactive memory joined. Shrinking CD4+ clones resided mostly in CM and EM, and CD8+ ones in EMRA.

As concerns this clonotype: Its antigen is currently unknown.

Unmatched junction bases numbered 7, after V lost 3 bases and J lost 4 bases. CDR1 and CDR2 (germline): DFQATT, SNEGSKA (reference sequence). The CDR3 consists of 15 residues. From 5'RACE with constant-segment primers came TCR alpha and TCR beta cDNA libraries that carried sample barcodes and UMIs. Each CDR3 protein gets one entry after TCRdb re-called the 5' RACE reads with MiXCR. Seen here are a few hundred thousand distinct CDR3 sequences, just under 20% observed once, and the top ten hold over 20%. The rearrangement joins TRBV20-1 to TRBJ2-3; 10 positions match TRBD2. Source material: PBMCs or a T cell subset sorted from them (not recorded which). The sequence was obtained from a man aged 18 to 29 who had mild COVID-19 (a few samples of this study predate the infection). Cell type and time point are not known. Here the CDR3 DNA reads TGCAGTGCTAGTCAGCGGGGGGGCCGCGCAGATACGCAGTATTTT. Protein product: CSASQRGGRADTQYF.